This T cell receptor beta chain was retrieved from a study of shared clonotypes between healthy human individuals. Study-wide background: A couple of women and a few men aged 18 to 49 made up the donors.

Regarding this clone: Antigen specificity is unknown.

The trim removed 4 bases at V and 4 bases at J, leaving 4 bases unmatched. CDR1 is SQVTM and CDR2 is ANQGSEA in the germline V gene. The CDR3 totals 14 residues. Regarding the study as a whole: Researchers sampled blood only, noting tissue repertoires likely differ. Enrolling few donors narrowed the genetic and exposure-history diversity that was represented.

Method: immunoSEQ multiplex PCR; TCRdb's copy keeps in-frame clones and lacks some. In the table there are some 490,000 clones, approximately 82% of which are singletons. Source material: PBMCs. The chain joins TRBV29-1 to TRBJ1-4; TRBD1 agrees at 9 bases. The TCR originated in a woman in her forties in good health. Some clones in this sample may be carry-over from other donors' samples. CDR3 region: CSVGGTGSNEKLFF. CDR3 DNA: TGCAGCGTTGGTGGGACAGGGAGTAATGAAAAACTGTTTTTT.